This T cell receptor beta chain was identified in a study of cytomegalovirus exposure and HLA in healthy donors. Whole-study findings and limits: A missense variant in DCLRE1C was later tied to TCR beta V- and J-gene trimming.

60 Vbeta and 13 Jbeta primers were used in PCR. Libraries were prepared by immunoSEQ multiplex PCR; TCRdb keeps only in-frame clonotypes and omits some of them. The sample records over 100,000 clones, roughly 9.6% being singletons. At sampling all donors were nominally healthy, likely with unrecorded immune exposures. In regard to this clone: Its antigen is currently unknown.

The sample taken for sequencing was PBMCs. The TCR comes from a woman aged 40 to 50 in good health and CMV-seropositive.

The CDR3 sequence: CASSLAPGSGQPQHF. CDR3 nucleotides: TGTGCCAGCAGCTTAGCTCCGGGATCCGGTCAGCCCCAGCATTTT. J is TRBJ1-5 and V is TRBV7-2; D uncertain. The germline gives CDR1 SGHTA, CDR2 FQGNSA. This CDR3 contains 15 residues. Trimming removed 0 bases at V and 6 bases at J, with 12 bases between.